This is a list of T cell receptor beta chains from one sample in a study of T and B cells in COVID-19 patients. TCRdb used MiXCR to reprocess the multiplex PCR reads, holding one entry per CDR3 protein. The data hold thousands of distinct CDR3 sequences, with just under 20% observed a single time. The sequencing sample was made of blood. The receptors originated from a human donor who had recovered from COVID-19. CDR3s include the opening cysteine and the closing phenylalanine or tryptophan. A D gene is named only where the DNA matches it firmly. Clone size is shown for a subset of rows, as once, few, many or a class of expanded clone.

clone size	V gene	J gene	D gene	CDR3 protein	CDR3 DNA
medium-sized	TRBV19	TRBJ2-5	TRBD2	CASSPLAGAETQYF	TGTGCCAGTAGTCCCCTAGCGGGAGCTGAGACCCAGTACTTC
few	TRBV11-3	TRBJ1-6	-	CASSLQGSNSPLHF	TGTGCCAGCAGCTTACAGGGCTCCAATTCACCCCTCCACTTT
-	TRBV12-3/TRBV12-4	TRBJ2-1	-	CAGGRRDPLNEQFF	TGTGCCGGCGGGCGGAGGGACCCTCTCAATGAGCAGTTCTTC
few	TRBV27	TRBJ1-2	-	CASSLSRGGFGGYTF	TGTGCCAGCAGTTTATCCCGCGGGGGTTTTGGTGGCTACACCTTC
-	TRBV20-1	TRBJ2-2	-	CSALPLGDTGELFF	TGCAGTGCTCTACCCCTAGGGGACACCGGGGAGCTGTTTTTT
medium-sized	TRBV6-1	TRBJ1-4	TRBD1	CASSDQGVGEKLFF	TGTGCCAGCAGTGATCAGGGGGTCGGTGAAAAACTGTTTTTT
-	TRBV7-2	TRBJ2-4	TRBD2	CASSPGLAGGRAKNIQYF	TGTGCCAGCAGCCCGGGACTAGCGGGGGGGCGGGCCAAAAACATTCAGTACTTC
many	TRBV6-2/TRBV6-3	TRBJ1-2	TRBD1	CASRGMARGLGYTF	TGTGCCAGCAGAGGGATGGCGAGGGGGCTCGGCTACACCTTC
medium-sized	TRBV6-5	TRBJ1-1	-	CASSYSGAMNTEAFF	TGTGCCAGCAGTTACTCGGGGGCCATGAACACTGAAGCTTTCTTT
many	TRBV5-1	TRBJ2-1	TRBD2	CASSSTTPSGRGNEQFF	TGCGCCAGCAGCTCCACCACTCCTAGCGGGAGAGGTAATGAGCAGTTCTTC
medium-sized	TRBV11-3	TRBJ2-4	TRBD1	CASSFIKFAGTGQNIQYF	TGTGCCAGCAGCTTCATTAAGTTCGCGGGGACAGGGCAAAACATTCAGTACTTC
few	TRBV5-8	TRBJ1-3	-	CASSLGGFGNTIYF	TGTGCCAGCAGCTTGGGAGGTTTTGGAAACACCATATATTTT
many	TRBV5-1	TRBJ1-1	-	CASSQGTVNTEAFF	TGCGCCAGCAGCCAAGGGACGGTGAACACTGAAGCTTTCTTT
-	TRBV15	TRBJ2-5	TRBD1	CATSREGTGYGETQYF	TGTGCCACCAGCAGAGAGGGGACAGGGTACGGGGAGACCCAGTACTTC
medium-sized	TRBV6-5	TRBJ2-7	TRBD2	CASSYGPSGSYEQYF	TGTGCCAGCAGTTACGGCCCTAGCGGGAGCTACGAGCAGTACTTC
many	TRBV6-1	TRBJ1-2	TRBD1	CASNAGGRGEANYGYTF	TGTGCCAGCAACGCTGGGGGCAGGGGGGAAGCTAACTATGGCTACACCTTC
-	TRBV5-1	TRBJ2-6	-	CASTGGVSGANVLTF	TGCGCCAGCACGGGCGGCGTCTCTGGGGCCAACGTCCTGACTTTC
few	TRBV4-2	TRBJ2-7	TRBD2	CASSQELAGVYEQYF	TGTGCCAGCAGCCAAGAACTAGCGGGAGTCTACGAGCAGTACTTC
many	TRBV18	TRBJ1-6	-	CASSSGNSPLHF	TGTGCCAGCTCTTCAGGGAATTCACCCCTCCACTTT
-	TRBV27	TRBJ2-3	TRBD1	CASSLGAGTGGWTDTQYF	TGTGCCAGCAGTTTAGGAGCCGGGACAGGGGGCTGGACAGATACGCAGTATTTT
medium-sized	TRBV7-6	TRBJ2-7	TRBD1	CASNNGADRVAYEQYF	TGTGCCAGCAACAATGGGGCGGACAGGGTCGCCTACGAGCAGTACTTC
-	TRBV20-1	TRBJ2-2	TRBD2	CSAGRGGSGELFF	TGCAGTGCCGGGAGGGGAGGGTCCGGGGAGCTGTTTTTT
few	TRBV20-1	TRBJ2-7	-	CSAASYEQYF	TGCAGTGCTGCCTCCTACGAGCAGTACTTC
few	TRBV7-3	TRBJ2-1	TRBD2	CASSPRGGESYNEQFF	TGTGCCAGCAGCCCTCGGGGGGGGGAGTCCTACAATGAGCAGTTCTTC
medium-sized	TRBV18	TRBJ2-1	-	CASSPLTSTNEQFF	TGTGCCAGCTCACCCCTAACCAGTACAAATGAGCAGTTCTTC
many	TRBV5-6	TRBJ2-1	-	CASSIRPKEQFF	TGTGCCAGCAGTATACGCCCTAAGGAGCAGTTCTTC
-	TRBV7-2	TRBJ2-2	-	CASSFASRGAGELFF	TGTGCCAGCAGCTTCGCCTCACGGGGAGCCGGGGAGCTGTTTTTT
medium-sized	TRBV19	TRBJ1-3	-	CASSIGSPRGPNTIYF	TGTGCCAGTAGTATCGGCAGTCCCCGGGGACCAAACACCATATATTTT
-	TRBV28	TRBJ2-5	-	CASSLLETQYF	TGTGCCAGCAGCCTTTTAGAGACCCAGTACTTC
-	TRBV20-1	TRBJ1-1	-	CSASGTPDTEAFF	TGCAGTGCTAGCGGGACCCCAGACACTGAAGCTTTCTTT
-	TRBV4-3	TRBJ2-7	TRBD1	CASSLSTGLAYEQYF	TGCGCCAGCAGCCTCTCGACAGGGCTCGCCTACGAGCAGTACTTC
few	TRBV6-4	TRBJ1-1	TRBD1	CASSVDRGNTEAFF	TGTGCCAGCAGTGTTGACAGGGGGAACACTGAAGCTTTCTTT
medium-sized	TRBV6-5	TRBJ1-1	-	CASRLGANTEAFF	TGTGCCAGCAGATTGGGGGCGAACACTGAAGCTTTCTTT
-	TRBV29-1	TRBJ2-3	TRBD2	CSVGGARGTQYF	TGCAGCGTCGGGGGGGCGCGGGGTACGCAGTATTTT
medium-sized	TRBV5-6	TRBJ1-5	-	CASSVQTGAKPQHF	TGTGCCAGCAGCGTTCAGACAGGCGCCAAGCCCCAGCATTTT
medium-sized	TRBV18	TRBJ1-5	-	CASSYGSRSNQPQHF	TGTGCCAGCTCATACGGGAGCCGTAGCAATCAGCCCCAGCATTTT
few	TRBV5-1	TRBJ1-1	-	CASSLGRDTEAFF	TGCGCCAGCAGCTTGGGGCGAGACACTGAAGCTTTCTTT
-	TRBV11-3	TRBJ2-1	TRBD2	CASSLEREGVNEQFF	TGTGCCAGCAGCTTAGAGCGGGAGGGAGTGAATGAGCAGTTCTTC
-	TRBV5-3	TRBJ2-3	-	CARSPRGTDTQYF	TGTGCCAGAAGCCCGCGGGGAACAGATACGCAGTATTTT
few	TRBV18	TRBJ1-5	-	CASSRTDNQPQHF	TGTGCCAGCTCTCGGACAGACAATCAGCCCCAGCATTTT
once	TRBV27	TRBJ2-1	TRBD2	CASSFSGRAANEQFF	TGTGCCAGCAGTTTTAGCGGGAGGGCCGCCAATGAGCAGTTCTTC
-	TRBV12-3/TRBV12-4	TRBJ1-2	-	CASSGGDTANYGYTF	TGTGCCAGCAGTGGTGGGGATACAGCTAACTATGGCTACACCTTC
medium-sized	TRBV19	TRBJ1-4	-	CASSRQGPLGEKLFF	TGTGCCAGTAGTCGTCAGGGGCCTTTAGGAGAAAAACTGTTTTTT
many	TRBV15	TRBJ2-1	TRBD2	CATSRSGLAVLSSYNEQFF	TGTGCCACCAGCAGATCAGGACTAGCGGTTTTGAGCTCCTACAATGAGCAGTTCTTC
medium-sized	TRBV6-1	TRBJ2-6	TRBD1	CASRTGVAGANVLTF	TGTGCCAGCCGGACAGGGGTGGCTGGGGCCAACGTCCTGACTTTC
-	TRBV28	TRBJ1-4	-	CASSLPGFTNEKLFF	TGTGCCAGCAGTTTACCGGGGTTTACTAATGAAAAACTGTTTTTT
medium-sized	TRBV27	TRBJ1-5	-	CASSSDVADQPQHF	TGTGCCAGCAGTTCCGACGTAGCAGATCAGCCCCAGCATTTT
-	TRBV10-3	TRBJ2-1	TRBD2	CAISSGSSYNEQFF	TGTGCCATTTCGAGCGGGAGCTCCTACAATGAGCAGTTCTTC
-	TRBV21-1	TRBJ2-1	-	CASRLGVGGGWVSNEQFF	TGTGCCAGCAGACTAGGTGTAGGGGGGGGGTGGGTGAGCAATGAGCAGTTCTTC
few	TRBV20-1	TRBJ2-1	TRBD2	CSARDSLAGGNEQFF	TGCAGTGCTAGAGATAGTCTAGCGGGAGGCAATGAGCAGTTCTTC
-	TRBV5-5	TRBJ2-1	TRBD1	CASSLGTGTYEQFF	TGTGCCAGCAGCTTGGGGACAGGGACCTATGAGCAGTTCTTC
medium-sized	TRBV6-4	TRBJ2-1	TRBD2	CASSDGGGDYNEQFF	TGTGCCAGCAGTGACGGCGGGGGAGATTACAATGAGCAGTTCTTC
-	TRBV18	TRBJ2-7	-	CASSPPPGGYEQYF	TGTGCCAGCTCACCCCCGCCCGGGGGCTACGAGCAGTACTTC
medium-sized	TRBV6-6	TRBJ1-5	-	CAVASAFNQPQHF	TGTGCCGTTGCCAGTGCTTTCAATCAGCCCCAGCATTTT
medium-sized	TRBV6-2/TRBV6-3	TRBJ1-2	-	CASSYSIGFYGYTF	TGTGCCAGCAGTTACTCTATAGGATTCTATGGCTACACCTTC